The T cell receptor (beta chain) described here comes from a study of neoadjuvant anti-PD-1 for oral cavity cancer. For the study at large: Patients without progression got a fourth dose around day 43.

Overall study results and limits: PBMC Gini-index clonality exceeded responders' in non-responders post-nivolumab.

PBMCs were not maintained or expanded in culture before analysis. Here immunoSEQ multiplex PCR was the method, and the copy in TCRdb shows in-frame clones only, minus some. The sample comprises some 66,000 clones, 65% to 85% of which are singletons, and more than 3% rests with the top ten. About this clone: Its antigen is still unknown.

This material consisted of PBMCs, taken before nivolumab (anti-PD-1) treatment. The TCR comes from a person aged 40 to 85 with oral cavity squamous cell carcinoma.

The CDR3 sequence is CAWSEGGLIRNEQFF. For the CDR3, the DNA is TGTGCCTGGAGTGAAGGGGGATTAATTAGGAATGAGCAGTTCTTC. This chain joins TRBV30 and TRBJ2-1, with D perhaps TRBD1 (6 bases). The ends were cut back, 1 base at V and 7 bases at J, with 17 bases in the middle. Per the germline V gene, CDR1 is GTSNPN and CDR2 is SVGIG (reference sequence). The CDR3 extends over 15 amino acids.